This TCR beta chain was sequenced during a study of cytomegalovirus exposure and HLA in healthy donors. General study findings and limits: Most sequenced TCRs were rare (though some public TCRs occurred in many donors).

PCR primers comprised 60 Vbeta and 13 Jbeta primers. Sequenced by immunoSEQ multiplex PCR; TCRdb stores in-frame clones only, minus some. This sample yields 130,000 to 150,000 clones, of which around three quarters are seen a single time; roughly 2% belongs to the top ten. Of note for this clone: The antigen remains unidentified.

The CDR3 covers 13 residues. Germline CDR1 reads LNHDA; CDR2 reads SQIVND (reference sequence). Between the trimmed V and J ends, which lost 6 bases and 6 bases, there was a span of 13 bases. The TCR was taken from a young man in good health and CMV-seronegative. The chain uses TRBV19 and TRBJ2-3, with D possibly TRBD1 on 5 matching bases. What was sequenced was PBMCs. CDR3: CASRQQGLDTQYF. The CDR3, as DNA: TGTGCCAGTAGACAGCAGGGCCTGGATACGCAGTATTTT.